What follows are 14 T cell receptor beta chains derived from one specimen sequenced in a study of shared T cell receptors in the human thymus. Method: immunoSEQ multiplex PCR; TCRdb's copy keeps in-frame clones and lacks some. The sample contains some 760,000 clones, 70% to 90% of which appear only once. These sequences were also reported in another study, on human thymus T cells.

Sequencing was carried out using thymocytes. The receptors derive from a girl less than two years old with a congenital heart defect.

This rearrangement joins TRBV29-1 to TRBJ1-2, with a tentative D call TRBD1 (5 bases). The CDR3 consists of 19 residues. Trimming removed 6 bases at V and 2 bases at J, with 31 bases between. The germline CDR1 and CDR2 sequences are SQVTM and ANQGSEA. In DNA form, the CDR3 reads TGCAGCGTAGACGGAGGGATCGGGACCGGACGGACCGCCAACTATGGCTACACCTTC. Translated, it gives CSVDGGIGTGRTANYGYTF.

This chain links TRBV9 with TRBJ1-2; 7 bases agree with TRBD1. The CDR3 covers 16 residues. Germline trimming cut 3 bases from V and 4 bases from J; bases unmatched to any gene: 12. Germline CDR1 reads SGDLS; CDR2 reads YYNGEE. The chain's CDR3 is CASSAQSGQSLYGYTF. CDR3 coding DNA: TGTGCCAGCAGCGCTCAGTCGGGACAGTCGCTCTATGGCTACACCTTC.

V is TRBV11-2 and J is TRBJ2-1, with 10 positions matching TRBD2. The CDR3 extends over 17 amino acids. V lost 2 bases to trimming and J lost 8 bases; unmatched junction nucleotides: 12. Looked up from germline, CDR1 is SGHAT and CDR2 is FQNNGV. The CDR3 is CASSLRSGGALFDEQFF. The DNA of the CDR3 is TGTGCCAGCAGCTTACGAAGCGGGGGGGCTCTGTTCGATGAGCAGTTCTTC.

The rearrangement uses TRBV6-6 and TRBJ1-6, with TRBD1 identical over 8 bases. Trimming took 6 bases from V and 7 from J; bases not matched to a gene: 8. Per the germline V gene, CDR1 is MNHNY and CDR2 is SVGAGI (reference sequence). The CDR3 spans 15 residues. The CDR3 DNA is TGTGCCAGCAGCGCAGGGGGCACTTTCAATTCACCCCTCCACTTT. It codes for CASSAGGTFNSPLHF.

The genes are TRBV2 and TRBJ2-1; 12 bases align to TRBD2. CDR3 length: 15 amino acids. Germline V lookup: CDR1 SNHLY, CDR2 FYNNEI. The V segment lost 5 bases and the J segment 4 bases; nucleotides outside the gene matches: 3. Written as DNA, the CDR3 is TGTGCCAGCAGTTACACTAGCGGGGGGTACAATGAGCAGTTCTTC. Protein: CASSYTSGGYNEQFF.

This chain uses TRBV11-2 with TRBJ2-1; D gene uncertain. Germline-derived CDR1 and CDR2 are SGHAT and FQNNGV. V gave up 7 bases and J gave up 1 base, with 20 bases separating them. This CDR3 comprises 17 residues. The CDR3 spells CASTSSRRDSSYNEQFF. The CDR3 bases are TGTGCCAGCACCTCAAGCCGGCGCGACTCTTCCTACAATGAGCAGTTCTTC.

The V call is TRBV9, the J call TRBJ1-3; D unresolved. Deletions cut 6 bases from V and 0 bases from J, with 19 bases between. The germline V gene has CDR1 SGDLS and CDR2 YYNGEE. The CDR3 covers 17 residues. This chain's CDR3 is CASNPGGQNHSGNTIYF. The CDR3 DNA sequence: TGTGCCAGCAACCCGGGCGGGCAGAACCACTCTGGAAACACCATATATTTT.

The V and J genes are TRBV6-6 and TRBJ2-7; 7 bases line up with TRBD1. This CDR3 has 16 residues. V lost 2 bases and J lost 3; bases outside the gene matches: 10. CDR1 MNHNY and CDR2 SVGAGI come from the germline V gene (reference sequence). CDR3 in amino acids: CASSYEARQGVYEQYF. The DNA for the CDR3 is TGTGCCAGCAGTTACGAGGCCCGACAGGGCGTCTACGAGCAGTACTTC.

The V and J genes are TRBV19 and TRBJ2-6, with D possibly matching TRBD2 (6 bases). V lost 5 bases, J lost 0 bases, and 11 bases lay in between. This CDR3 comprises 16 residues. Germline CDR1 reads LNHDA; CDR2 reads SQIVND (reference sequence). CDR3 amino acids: CASSGSGGSGANVLTF. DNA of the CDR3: TGTGCCAGTAGTGGCTCCGGGGGCTCTGGGGCCAACGTCCTGACTTTC.

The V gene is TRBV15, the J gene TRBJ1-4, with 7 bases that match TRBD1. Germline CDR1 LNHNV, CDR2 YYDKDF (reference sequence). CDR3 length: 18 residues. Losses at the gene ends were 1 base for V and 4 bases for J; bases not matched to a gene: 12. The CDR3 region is CATSRAQTGQPDNEKLFF. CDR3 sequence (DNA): TGTGCCACCAGCAGAGCCCAAACGGGACAGCCGGATAATGAAAAACTGTTTTTT.

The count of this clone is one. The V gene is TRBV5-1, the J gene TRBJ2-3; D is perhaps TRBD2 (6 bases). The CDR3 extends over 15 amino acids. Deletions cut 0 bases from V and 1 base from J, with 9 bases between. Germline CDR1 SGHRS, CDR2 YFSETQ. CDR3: CASSLAGDCTDTQYF. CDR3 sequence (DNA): TGCGCCAGCAGCTTGGCGGGGGATTGCACAGATACGCAGTATTTT.

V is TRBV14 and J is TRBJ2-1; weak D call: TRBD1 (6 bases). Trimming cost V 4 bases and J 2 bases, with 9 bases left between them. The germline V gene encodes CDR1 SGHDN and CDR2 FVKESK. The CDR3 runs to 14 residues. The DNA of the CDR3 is TGTGCCAGCAGCCTAGGGGACACCTACAATGAGCAGTTCTTC. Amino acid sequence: CASSLGDTYNEQFF. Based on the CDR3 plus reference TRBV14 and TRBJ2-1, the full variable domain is EAGVTQFPSHSVIEKGQTVTLRCDPISGHDNLYWYRRVMGKEIKFLLHFVKESKQDESGMPNNRFLAERTGGTYSTLKVQPAELEDSGVYFCASSLGDTYNEQFFGPGTRLTVL.

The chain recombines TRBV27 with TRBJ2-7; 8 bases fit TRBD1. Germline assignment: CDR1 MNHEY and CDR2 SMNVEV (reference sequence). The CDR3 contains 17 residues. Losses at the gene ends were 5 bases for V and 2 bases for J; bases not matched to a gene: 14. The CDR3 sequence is CASSRPRSQGEAYEQYF. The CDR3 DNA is TGTGCCAGCAGTCGGCCCCGTTCACAGGGGGAAGCCTACGAGCAGTACTTC.

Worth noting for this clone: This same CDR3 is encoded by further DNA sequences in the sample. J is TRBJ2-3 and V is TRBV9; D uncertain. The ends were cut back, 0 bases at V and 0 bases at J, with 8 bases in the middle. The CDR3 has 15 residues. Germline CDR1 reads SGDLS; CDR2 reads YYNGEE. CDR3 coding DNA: TGTGCCAGCAGCGTAGGGCGAGGTAGCACAGATACGCAGTATTTT. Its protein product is CASSVGRGSTDTQYF.